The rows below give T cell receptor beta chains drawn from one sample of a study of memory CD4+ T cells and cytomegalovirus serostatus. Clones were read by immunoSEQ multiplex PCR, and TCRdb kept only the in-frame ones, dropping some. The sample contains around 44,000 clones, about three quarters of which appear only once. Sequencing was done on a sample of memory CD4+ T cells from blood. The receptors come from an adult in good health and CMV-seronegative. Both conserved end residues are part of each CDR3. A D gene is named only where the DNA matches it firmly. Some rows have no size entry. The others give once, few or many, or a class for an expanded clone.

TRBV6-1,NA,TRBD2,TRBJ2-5,CASSDISGLEETQYF,TGTGCCAGCAGTGATATTAGCGGGCTGGAGGAGACCCAGTACTTC
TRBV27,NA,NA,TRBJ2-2,CASSLFRNTGELFF,TGTGCCAGCAGTTTATTTAGAAACACCGGGGAGCTGTTTTTT
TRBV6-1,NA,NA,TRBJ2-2,CASTPGVTGELFF,TGTGCCAGCACTCCGGGGGTCACCGGGGAGCTGTTTTTT
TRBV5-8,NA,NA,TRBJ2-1,CASSDPGTHNEQFF,TGTGCCAGCAGCGACCCCGGGACCCACAATGAGCAGTTCTTC
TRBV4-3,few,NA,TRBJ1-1,CASSQDLYGTEAFF,TGCGCCAGCAGCCAAGATCTTTATGGCACTGAAGCTTTCTTT
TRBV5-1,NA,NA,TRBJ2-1,CASSFSAGTYNEQFF,TGCGCCAGCAGCTTTTCGGCGGGGACCTACAATGAGCAGTTCTTC
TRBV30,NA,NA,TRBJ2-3,CAWSPWTASTDTQYF,TGTGCCTGGAGCCCCTGGACCGCGAGCACAGATACGCAGTATTTT
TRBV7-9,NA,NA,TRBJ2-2,CASSSYSGPKTGELFF,TGTGCCAGCAGCTCCTACTCAGGACCGAAAACCGGGGAGCTGTTTTTT
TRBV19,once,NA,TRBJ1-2,CASSIWGFTYGYTF,TGTGCCAGTAGTATTTGGGGATTCACTTATGGCTACACCTTC
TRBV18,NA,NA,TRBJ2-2,CASSRDASTGELFF,TGTGCCAGCTCACGGGATGCATCGACCGGGGAGCTGTTTTTT
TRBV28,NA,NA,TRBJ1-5,CASRSPNQPQHF,TGTGCCAGCAGATCCCCGAATCAGCCCCAGCATTTT
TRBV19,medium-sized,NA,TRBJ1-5,CASNRGPQHF,TGTGCCAGTAACCGGGGGCCCCAGCATTTT
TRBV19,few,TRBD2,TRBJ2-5,CASSGGFQETQYF,TGTGCCAGTTCGGGGGGTTTCCAAGAGACCCAGTACTTC
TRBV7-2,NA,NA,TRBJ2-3,CASSLGQPQTDTQYF,TGTGCCAGCAGCTTAGGGCAGCCACAAACAGATACGCAGTATTTT
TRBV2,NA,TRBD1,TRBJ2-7,CASSDLGQGNYEQYF,TGTGCCAGCAGTGATCTGGGACAGGGGAACTACGAGCAGTACTTC
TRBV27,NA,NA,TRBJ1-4,CASSLRLPYEKLFF,TGTGCCAGCAGTTTAAGACTACCATATGAAAAACTGTTTTTT
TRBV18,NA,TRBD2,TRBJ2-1,CASSPGLEDNEQFF,TGTGCCAGCTCACCGGGACTAGAAGACAATGAGCAGTTCTTC
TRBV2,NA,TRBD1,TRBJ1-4,CASSGQGIVGEKLFF,TGTGCCAGCAGTGGACAGGGGATAGTTGGTGAAAAACTGTTTTTT
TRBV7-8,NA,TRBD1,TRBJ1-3,CASSLGGRGPAGNTIYF,TGTGCCAGCAGCTTAGGGGGTAGGGGGCCCGCTGGAAACACCATATATTTT
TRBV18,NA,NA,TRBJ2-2,CASSPIGTGELFF,TGTGCCAGCTCACCAATAGGAACAGGGGAGCTGTTTTTT
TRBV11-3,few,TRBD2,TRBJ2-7,CASSLSAGGAYEQYF,TGTGCCAGCAGCTTATCCGCGGGAGGGGCCTACGAGCAGTACTTC
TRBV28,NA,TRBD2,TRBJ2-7,CASSYERGLAGGYEQYF,TGTGCCAGCAGTTACGAACGGGGACTAGCGGGAGGGTACGAGCAGTACTTC
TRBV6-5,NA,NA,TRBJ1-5,CASSSLGQNQPQHF,TGTGCCAGCAGTTCTCTAGGTCAAAATCAGCCCCAGCATTTT
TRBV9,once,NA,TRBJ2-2,CASSPRQSGELFF,TGTGCCAGCAGCCCACGACAGTCCGGGGAGCTGTTTTTT
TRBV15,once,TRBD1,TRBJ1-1,CATSSGRGQTEAFF,TGTGCCACCAGCAGTGGCAGGGGGCAAACTGAAGCTTTCTTT
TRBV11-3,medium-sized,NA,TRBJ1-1,CASSLSGTNTEAFF,TGTGCCAGCAGCTTAAGCGGGACTAACACTGAAGCTTTCTTT
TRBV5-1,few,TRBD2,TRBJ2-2,CASSYSGGDTGELFF,TGCGCCAGCAGCTATTCGGGAGGGGACACCGGGGAGCTGTTTTTT
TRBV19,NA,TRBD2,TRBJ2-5,CASSIGLAAHRTETQYF,TGTGCCAGTAGTATAGGACTAGCGGCCCACCGGACGGAGACCCAGTACTTC
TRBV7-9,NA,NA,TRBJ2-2,CASSALWTGELFF,TGTGCCAGCAGCGCACTATGGACCGGGGAGCTGTTTTTT
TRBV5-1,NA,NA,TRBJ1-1,CARSGGGPRGSTEAFF,TGCGCCCGCAGTGGGGGGGGCCCCCGGGGGAGCACTGAAGCTTTCTTT
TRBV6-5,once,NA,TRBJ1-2,CASSYSSGILGYTF,TGTGCCAGCAGTTACTCATCCGGGATTCTTGGCTACACCTTC
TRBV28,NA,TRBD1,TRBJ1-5,CASSSPGQGAVQPQHF,TGTGCCAGCAGTTCCCCGGGACAGGGGGCCGTTCAGCCCCAGCATTTT
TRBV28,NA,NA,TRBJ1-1,CASSLSKRVRGGTEAFF,TGTGCCAGCAGTTTATCCAAGAGGGTAAGAGGCGGCACTGAAGCTTTCTTT
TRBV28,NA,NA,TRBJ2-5,CASSGPAGKKETQYF,TGTGCCAGCAGCGGTCCGGCTGGCAAAAAAGAGACCCAGTACTTC
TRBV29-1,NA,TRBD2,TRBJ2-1,CSYWAGGQDEQFF,TGCTCATACTGGGCGGGAGGGCAAGATGAGCAGTTCTTC
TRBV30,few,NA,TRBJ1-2,CAWSGPRDGDYGYTF,TGTGCCTGGAGTGGGCCCCGGGACGGGGACTATGGCTACACCTTC
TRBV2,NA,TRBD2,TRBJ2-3,CASSVTGRADTQYF,TGTGCCAGCAGTGTTACGGGGAGGGCAGATACGCAGTATTTT
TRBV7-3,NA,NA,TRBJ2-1,CASSGYNEQFF,TGTGCCAGCAGCGGGTACAATGAGCAGTTCTTC
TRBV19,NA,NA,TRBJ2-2,CASSIVGYQASTGELFF,TGTGCCAGTAGTATAGTTGGCTACCAAGCTAGCACCGGGGAGCTGTTTTTT
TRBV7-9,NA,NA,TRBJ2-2,CASSSTGVTGELFF,TGTGCCAGCAGCTCGACAGGTGTCACCGGGGAGCTGTTTTTT
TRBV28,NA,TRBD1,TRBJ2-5,CASSPTPGQGQTQYF,TGTGCCAGCAGTCCGACCCCTGGACAGGGACAGACCCAGTACTTC
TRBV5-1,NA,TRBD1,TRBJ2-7,CASSKGQGSYEQYF,TGCGCCAGCAGCAAGGGACAGGGGTCCTACGAGCAGTACTTC
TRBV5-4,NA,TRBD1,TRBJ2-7,CASSQGQGGEQYF,TGTGCCAGCAGCCAGGGACAGGGCGGCGAGCAGTACTTC
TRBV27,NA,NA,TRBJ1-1,CASSLLAGMGDTEAFF,TGTGCCAGCAGTCTCCTGGCAGGGATGGGGGACACTGAAGCTTTCTTT
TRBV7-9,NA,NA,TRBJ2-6,CASSFRGSGANVLTF,TGTGCCAGCAGCTTTCGGGGCTCTGGGGCCAACGTCCTGACTTTC
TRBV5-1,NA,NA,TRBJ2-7,CASSLIPALGSSYEQYF,TGCGCCAGCAGCCTCATCCCCGCCCTGGGCAGCTCCTACGAGCAGTACTTC
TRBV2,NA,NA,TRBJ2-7,CAILAGIMRDRGLQEQYF,TGTGCCATCCTAGCGGGGATTATGCGGGACAGGGGCCTGCAGGAGCAGTACTTC
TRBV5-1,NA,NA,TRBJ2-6,CASSLEGAGANVLTF,TGCGCCAGCAGCTTGGAGGGGGCTGGGGCCAACGTCCTGACTTTC